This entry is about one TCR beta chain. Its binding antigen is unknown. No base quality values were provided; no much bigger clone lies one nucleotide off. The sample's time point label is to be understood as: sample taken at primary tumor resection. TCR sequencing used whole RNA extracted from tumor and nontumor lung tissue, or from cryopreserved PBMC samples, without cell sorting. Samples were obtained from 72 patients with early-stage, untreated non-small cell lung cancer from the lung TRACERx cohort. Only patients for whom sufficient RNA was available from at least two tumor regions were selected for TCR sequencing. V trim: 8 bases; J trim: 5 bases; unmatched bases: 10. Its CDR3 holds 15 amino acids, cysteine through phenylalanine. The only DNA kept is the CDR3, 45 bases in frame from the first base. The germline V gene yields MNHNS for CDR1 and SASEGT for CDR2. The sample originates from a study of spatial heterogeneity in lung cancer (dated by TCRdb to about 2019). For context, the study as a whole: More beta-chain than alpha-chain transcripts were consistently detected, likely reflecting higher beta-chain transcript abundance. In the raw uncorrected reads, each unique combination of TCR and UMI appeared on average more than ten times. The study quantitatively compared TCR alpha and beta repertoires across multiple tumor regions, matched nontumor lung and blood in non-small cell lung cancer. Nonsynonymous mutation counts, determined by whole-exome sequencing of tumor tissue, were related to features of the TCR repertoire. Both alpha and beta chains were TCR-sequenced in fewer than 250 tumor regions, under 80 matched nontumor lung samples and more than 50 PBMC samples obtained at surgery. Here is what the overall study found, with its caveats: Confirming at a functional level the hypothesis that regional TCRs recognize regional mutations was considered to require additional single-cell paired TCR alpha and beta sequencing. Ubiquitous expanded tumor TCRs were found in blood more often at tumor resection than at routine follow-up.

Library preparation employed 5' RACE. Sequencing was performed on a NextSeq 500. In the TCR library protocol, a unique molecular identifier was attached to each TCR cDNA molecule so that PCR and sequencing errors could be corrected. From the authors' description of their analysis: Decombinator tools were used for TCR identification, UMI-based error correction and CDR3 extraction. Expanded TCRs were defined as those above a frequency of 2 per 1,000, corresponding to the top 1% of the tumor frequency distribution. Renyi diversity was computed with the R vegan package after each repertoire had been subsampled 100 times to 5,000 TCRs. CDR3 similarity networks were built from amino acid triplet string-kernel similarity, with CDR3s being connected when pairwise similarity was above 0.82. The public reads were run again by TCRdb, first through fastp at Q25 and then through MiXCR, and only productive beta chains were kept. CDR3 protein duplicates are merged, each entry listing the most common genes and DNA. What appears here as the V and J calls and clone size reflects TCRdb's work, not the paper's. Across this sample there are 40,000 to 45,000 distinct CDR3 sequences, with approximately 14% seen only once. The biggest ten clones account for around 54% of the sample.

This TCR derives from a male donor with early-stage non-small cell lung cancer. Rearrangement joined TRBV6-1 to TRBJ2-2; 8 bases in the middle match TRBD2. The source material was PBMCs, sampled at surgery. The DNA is TGTGCCAGCGGTTCAATCGGGAGGGGAACCGGGGAGCTGTTTTTT. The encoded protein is CASGSIGRGTGELFF.